This record looks at one T cell receptor beta chain sequence and its context. These data are taken from a study of blood T cell repertoires in COVID-19. The CDR3 extends over 15 amino acids. V lost 5 bases and J lost 0, with 11 bases in between. The germline V gene encodes CDR1 SGHTA and CDR2 FQGTGA. TCRdb's table, derived via immunoSEQ multiplex PCR, lists solely in-frame clones and lacks some. The sample has around 400,000 clones, around 87% seen once. The sample consisted of peripheral blood. The chain employs TRBV7-3 and TRBJ2-1; TRBD1 is a possible D gene (6 bases). This clonotype was sampled from a woman aged 25 to 39 with COVID-19, enrolled during active disease. For the CDR3, the DNA is TGTGCCAGCAGCCAGGGGCTTTCCTCCTACAATGAGCAGTTCTTC. Translating gives CASSQGLSSYNEQFF.